This T cell receptor beta chain was observed in a study of shared clonotypes between healthy human individuals. Terminally differentiated effector memory CD45RA+ cells were excluded from the naive CD8 cells, which were CD45RO-negative and positively selected for CCR7. Clones were read by immunoSEQ multiplex PCR, and TCRdb kept only the in-frame ones, dropping some. The sample yields roughly 570,000 clones, about 98% seen once. CDR1 and CDR2 (germline): MNHEY, SMNVEV (reference sequence). The V and J ends lost 1 base and 3 bases respectively, with 6 bases between them. This CDR3 has 13 amino acids. V is TRBV27 and J is TRBJ1-1; D uncertain. Material for sequencing was naive CD8+ T cells sorted from blood. The source is a man younger than 40 in good health. The CDR3 is CASSLFADTEAFF. Written as DNA, the CDR3 is TGTGCCAGCAGTTTATTCGCGGACACTGAAGCTTTCTTT.